These 24 T cell receptor beta chains were sequenced from one sample in a study of CD8+CD57+ T cells in acquired aplastic anemia. Previously, flow cytometry had revealed CD8+CD57+ cell expansion in the patients chosen for sequencing. It was genomic DNA that served as the template for profiling TCR beta VDJ and CDR3. TCRdb fed the reads into MiXCR, producing one record per CDR3 protein. This sample carries some 150,000 distinct CDR3 sequences, roughly two thirds of them seen once, and the ten largest clones take around 45%. Sequenced: sorted CD4+, CD8+, or CD8+CD57+ T cells (not recorded which) from PBMCs. The source is a human donor with aplastic anemia.

This clonotype showed up just a few times. V gene TRBV5-5 combines with J gene TRBJ2-7; 13 bases agree with TRBD2. Germline V gene lookup returns CDR1 SGHKS and CDR2 YYEKEE (reference sequence). Trimming cost V 4 bases and J 3 bases; bases outside gene matches: 1. The length of the CDR3 is 14 residues. The CDR3 spells CASSRTSGGYEQYF. CDR3 bases: TGTGCCAGCAGCCGGACTAGCGGGGGCTACGAGCAGTACTTC.

As for this clonotype: Compared with germline, one end of the junction differs, possibly owing to a read error. This CDR3 is CASSSDLTYNSPLHF. In DNA, the CDR3 is TGCGCCAGCAGCTCGGACCTAACCTATAATTCACCCCTCCACTTT. The chain links TRBV5-5 to TRBJ1-6; unclear D gene. Looked up from germline, CDR1 is SGHKS and CDR2 is YYEKEE (reference sequence). The CDR3 extends over 15 amino acids.

The V call is TRBV20-1, the J call TRBJ2-1; 10 nucleotides line up with TRBD2. Trimming removed 5 bases from V and 4 bases from J; junction bases left unmatched: 8. This CDR3 has 15 amino acids. Germline V CDR1 and CDR2: DFQATT, SNEGSKA (reference sequence). CDR3 coding DNA: TGCAGTGCTCCAGCTAGCGGGGGCCGTTACAATGAGCAGTTCTTC. This gives the protein CSAPASGGRYNEQFF.

This rearrangement joins TRBV19 to TRBJ2-1; D is uncertain. The CDR3 loop spans 13 amino acids. Germline loops: CDR1 LNHDA, CDR2 SQIVND (reference sequence). Trimming removed 6 bases at V and 3 bases at J, with 9 bases between. The CDR3 DNA follows: TGTGCCAGTAGCCGGAAGTTCTACAATGAGCAGTTCTTC. Encoded protein: CASSRKFYNEQFF. Filled out from reference TRBV19 and TRBJ2-1, the complete variable domain reads DGGITQSPKYLFRKEGQNVTLSCEQNLNHDAMYWYRQDPGQGLRLIYYSQIVNDFQKGDIAEGYSVSREKKESFPLTVTSAQKNPTAFYLCASSRKFYNEQFFGPGTRLTVL.

This chain links TRBV15 with TRBJ1-1; tentatively, D is TRBD1 (5 bases). Trimming removed 3 bases from V and 4 bases from J, with 12 bases in between. This CDR3 contains 14 residues. Per germline, CDR1 LNHNV and CDR2 YYDKDF (reference sequence). CDR3 amino acids: CATSRGGGSTEAFF. Here the CDR3 DNA reads TGTGCCACCAGCAGGGGGGGTGGCTCCACTGAAGCTTTCTTT.

Comments on this clonotype: Mismatch with germline at one junction end may stem from a read error. V and J are TRBV7-7 and TRBJ2-5; TRBD2 matches at 8 bases. The CDR3 loop spans 17 amino acids. Germline V lookup: CDR1 SSHAT, CDR2 FNYEAQ (reference sequence). The CDR3 region has the DNA TGTGCTAGCAGCCGCCCGCCAAGTAGCGGGGAACAAGAGACCCAGTACTTC. This gives the protein CASSRPPSSGEQETQYF.

The V and J genes are TRBV7-3 and TRBJ2-5; the D is unclear. The CDR3 totals 13 residues. Germline CDR1 SGHTA, CDR2 FQGTGA. Trimming cost V 2 bases and J 2 bases, with 6 bases left between them. CDR3 bases: TGTGCCAGCAGCTTAGGGCCTCAAGAGACCCAGTACTTC. Translation: CASSLGPQETQYF.

CDR3 DNA: TGTGCCATCAGCAAGACAGGGGACAATGAGCAGTTCTTC. Amino acids: CAISKTGDNEQFF. The chain is built from TRBV10-3 and TRBJ2-1; 8 positions agree with TRBD1. V was clipped by 6 bases and J by 5 bases; unmatched bases: 3. The germline V gene has CDR1 ENHRY and CDR2 SYGVKD. The CDR3 length is 13 residues.

The chain employs TRBV7-6 and TRBJ1-2, with D uncertain. V was trimmed by 1 base and J by 2 bases, leaving 11 bases between them. This CDR3 comprises 15 residues. Germline V gene data show CDR1 as SGHVS and CDR2 as FNYEAQ. The CDR3 sequence is CASSLGTHPNYGYTF. CDR3 bases: TGTGCCAGCAGCTTAGGGACCCACCCAAACTATGGCTACACCTTC.

Only a few counts were recorded for this clonotype. CDR3 nucleotide sequence: TGTGCCAGCAGTAATCGGGGGGGGGAGCAGTTCTTC. Translation: CASSNRGGEQFF. J is TRBJ2-1 and V is TRBV12-3 or TRBV12-4; 8 nucleotides line up with TRBD2. CDR3 size: 12 residues. With V trimmed by 5 bases and J by 10 bases, 4 bases remained unmatched.

The rearrangement uses TRBV19 and TRBJ2-5; D may be TRBD2 (7 bases). TRBJ2-7 matches the DNA end more closely, so the J call is doubtful. Germline CDR1 reads LNHDA; CDR2 reads SQIVND (reference sequence). This CDR3 spans 14 amino acids. The CDR3 region has the DNA TGTGCCAGTAGTATGGGGGGGGGCGCCTACGAGCAGTACTTC. Its translation is CASSMGGGAYEQYF.

This clonotype was observed a few times. This chain connects TRBV13 to TRBJ2-7; the D call may be TRBD1 or TRBD2 (5 bases each). The V end was cut by 5 bases, the J end by 6 bases, with 17 bases between. The CDR3 is 14 residues long. Germline values: CDR1 PRHDT, CDR2 FYEKMQ (reference sequence). CDR3 region: CASSLLGEGPEQYF. The DNA for the CDR3 is TGTGCCAGCAGCCTCCTAGGAGAGGGGCCCGAGCAGTACTTC.

CDR3 sequence: CASSGGRTGRETQYF. The CDR3 DNA sequence: TGTGCCAGCAGCGGGGGCAGAACCGGGCGGGAGACCCAGTACTTC. The chain is built from TRBV7-3 and TRBJ2-5; possibly TRBD1 for D (6 bases). Trimming took 5 bases from V and 5 from J, leaving 18 bases between them. The CDR3 consists of 15 residues. Germline V gene lookup returns CDR1 SGHTA and CDR2 FQGTGA.

The chain is built from TRBV9 and TRBJ2-1; no clear D. The germline V and J ends were trimmed by 2 bases and 0 bases, with 9 bases remaining between them. CDR3 size: 15 residues. Germline assignment: CDR1 SGDLS and CDR2 YYNGEE. CDR3 nucleotides: TGTGCCAGCAGCGTCGGAAGGGCCTCCTACAATGAGCAGTTCTTC. Translated: CASSVGRASYNEQFF.

This chain joins TRBV20-1 and TRBJ1-2; unclear D gene. CDR1 and CDR2 (germline): DFQATT, SNEGSKA (reference sequence). The CDR3 consists of 15 residues. Between the trimmed V and J ends, which lost 1 base and 4 bases, there was a span of 16 bases. The CDR3 region is CSARGGQVEIYGYTF. The CDR3 DNA reads as TGCAGTGCTAGAGGTGGTCAGGTCGAAATCTATGGCTACACCTTC.

This clonotype was counted only a few times. The chain has TRBV7-2 and TRBJ1-5, with no clear D. The CDR3 totals 13 residues. The V end was cut by 1 base, the J end by 4 bases, with 5 bases between. Germline CDR1 and CDR2: SGHTA and FQGNSA. CDR3 region: CASSLDENQPQHF. The DNA of the CDR3 is TGTGCCAGCAGCTTAGACGAGAATCAGCCCCAGCATTTT. The full variable domain, its missing parts supplied by reference TRBV7-2 and TRBJ1-5, is GAGVSQSPSNKVTEKGKDVELRCDPISGHTALYWYRQSLGQGLEFLIYFQGNSAPDKSGLPSDRFSAERTGGSVSTLTIQRTQQEDSAVYLCASSLDENQPQHFGDGTRLSIL.

This rearrangement joins TRBV20-1 to TRBJ1-2; D remains unclear. The CDR3 runs to 12 residues. Germline CDR1 is DFQATT and CDR2 is SNEGSKA (reference sequence). The CDR3 is CSAAERNYGYTF. As DNA, the CDR3 is TGCAGCGCTGCGGAAAGGAACTATGGCTACACCTTC.

Points on this clonotype: Germline and junction disagree at one end, which may indicate a read error. The chain couples TRBV5-1 to TRBJ1-2; tentative D call: TRBD1 (6 bases). Germline-derived CDR1 and CDR2 are SGHRS and YFSETQ. CDR3 length equals 14 residues. This CDR3 reads CASSLAYGTSGYTF. Written as DNA, the CDR3 is TGTGCCAGCAGCTTGGCTTACGGGACATCTGGCTACACCTTC.

This chain joins TRBV19 and TRBJ2-7; no clear D gene. CDR3 length equals 14 residues. Trimming shortened V by 6 bases and J by 3 bases, and 15 bases separated the two germline ends. Germline CDR1 is LNHDA and CDR2 is SQIVND (reference sequence). The CDR3 DNA sequence: TGTGCCAGTAGCCCACGGGCGGAGTACTACGAGCAGTACTTC. Translation gives CASSPRAEYYEQYF.

The gene calls are TRBV7-9 and TRBJ2-7; 7 nucleotides match TRBD1. The CDR3 loop spans 14 amino acids. V was pared by 3 bases and J by 2 bases, with 4 bases of the junction left unmatched. Germline CDR1 reads SEHNR; CDR2 reads FQNEAQ (reference sequence). For the CDR3, the DNA is TGTGCCAGCAGCTTGATTCAGGGGGCCTACGAGCAGTACTTC. Translated, it gives CASSLIQGAYEQYF.

This clonotype showed up just a few times. The chain joins TRBV15 to TRBJ1-1; D is undetermined. Germline loops: CDR1 LNHNV, CDR2 YYDKDF (reference sequence). This CDR3 is built from 14 residues. The V and J ends lost 3 bases and 3 bases respectively, with 11 bases between them. In nucleotides, the CDR3 is TGTGCCACCAGCAGTGATGGGTCCTACACTGAAGCTTTCTTT. The encoded protein is CATSSDGSYTEAFF.

The chain combines TRBV25-1 with TRBJ2-2; TRBD1 might be the D (6 bases). This CDR3 region has 16 residues. V gave up 2 bases and J gave up 4 bases, with 14 bases separating them. Germline V gene data show CDR1 as MGHDK and CDR2 as SYGVNS. The CDR3 loop reads CASSEPQGIITGELFF. CDR3 nucleotide sequence: TGTGCCAGCAGTGAACCCCAGGGGATTATCACCGGGGAGCTGTTTTTT.

The rearrangement uses TRBV20-1 and TRBJ1-1; D is perhaps TRBD1 (6 bases). The CDR3 sequence is 14 residues long. Trimming took 6 bases from V and 10 from J, leaving 24 bases between them. The germline CDR1 and CDR2 sequences are DFQATT and SNEGSKA (reference sequence). Here the CDR3 reads CSAGRAGTRGAAFF. CDR3 DNA: TGCAGTGCCGGGCGGGCGGGGACAAGGGGTGCAGCTTTCTTT.

J is TRBJ2-1 and V is TRBV7-8; a weak D match, TRBD1 (5 bases). Looked up from germline, CDR1 is SGHVS and CDR2 is FQNEAQ. V was shortened by 7 bases and J by 8 bases, with 12 bases between the two germline ends. This CDR3 is built from 12 residues. CDR3 sequence: CASKQVIDEQFF. DNA of the CDR3: TGTGCCAGCAAACAGGTAATCGATGAGCAGTTCTTC. The complete variable domain, with remaining parts taken from reference TRBV7-8 and TRBJ2-1, reads GAGVSQSPRYKVAKRGQDVALRCDPISGHVSLFWYQQALGQGPEFLTYFQNEAQLDKSGLPSDRFFAERPEGSVSTLKIQRTQQEDSAVYLCASKQVIDEQFFGPGTRLTVL.